These 14 T cell receptor beta chains originate from one sample sequenced in a study of blood T cell repertoires in COVID-19. Clones were read by immunoSEQ multiplex PCR, and TCRdb kept only the in-frame ones, dropping some. The table shows about 360,000 clones, with roughly 87% occurring only once. Specimen: PBMCs or T cells enriched from blood (not recorded which). Source of these receptors: a woman in her forties with acute COVID-19.

The chain links TRBV5-1 to TRBJ2-7, with 15 bases that match TRBD2. Germline V gene data show CDR1 as SGHRS and CDR2 as YFSETQ. The V gene end was trimmed by 0 bases and the J gene end by 4 bases; junction bases not matched to a gene: 11. The CDR3 is made up of 19 amino acids. The CDR3 spells CASSLAGGLAGGVGYEQYF. CDR3 nucleotide sequence: TGCGCCAGCAGCTTGGCCGGGGGACTAGCGGGGGGCGTCGGGTACGAGCAGTACTTC.

This sequence joins TRBV19 and TRBJ1-2; 9 bases line up with TRBD1. Germline V gives CDR1 LNHDA, CDR2 SQIVND (reference sequence). With 6 bases clipped from V and 13 bases from J, the junction kept 15 bases outside the gene matches. CDR3 size: 14 residues. The DNA for the CDR3 is TGTGCCAGTAGCAGTCCCCGGGACAGGGAAGGGGGCACCTTC. It is translated as CASSSPRDREGGTF. The entire variable domain, with the rest obtained from reference TRBV19 and TRBJ1-2, is as follows: DGGITQSPKYLFRKEGQNVTLSCEQNLNHDAMYWYRQDPGQGLRLIYYSQIVNDFQKGDIAEGYSVSREKKESFPLTVTSAQKNPTAFYLCASSSPRDREGGTFGSGTRLTVV.

This chain links TRBV15 with TRBJ2-1; D is undetermined. The germline V gene has CDR1 LNHNV and CDR2 YYDKDF (reference sequence). The V end was cut by 1 base, the J end by 6 bases, with 7 bases between. The CDR3 totals 13 residues. In nucleotides, the CDR3 is TGTGCCACCAGCAGAGCCGCCGGCAATGAGCAGTTCTTC. Translated, it gives CATSRAAGNEQFF.

This clone came up a few times. The rearrangement uses TRBV18 and TRBJ1-2, with TRBD1 matching 12 bases. This CDR3 contains 16 residues. Germline V gene data show CDR1 as KGHSH and CDR2 as LQKENI. J was trimmed by 7 bases and V by 0 bases; bases with no gene match: 6. Here the CDR3 DNA reads TGTGCCAGCTCACCACCGGGGGGACAGGGGGCGTTTGGCTACACCTTC. Translation gives CASSPPGGQGAFGYTF.

This chain uses TRBV9 with TRBJ1-6; D not resolved. Trimming pared 0 bases from V and 7 bases from J, leaving 8 bases between. Germline V lookup: CDR1 SGDLS, CDR2 YYNGEE. The CDR3 is 14 amino acids. The CDR3 nucleotides are TGTGCCAGCAGCGTAGACCCGGGGAATTCACCCCTCCACTTT. Encoded protein: CASSVDPGNSPLHF.

The chain uses TRBV10-3 and TRBJ1-4; tentatively, D is TRBD1 (5 bases). Trimming shortened V by 0 bases and J by 8 bases, and 13 bases separated the two germline ends. Germline V gene data show CDR1 as ENHRY and CDR2 as SYGVKD. This CDR3 is 15 amino acids long. The CDR3 reads CAISESVGQGEKLFF. The DNA of the CDR3 is TGTGCCATCAGTGAGTCGGTTGGGCAGGGCGAAAAACTGTTTTTT.

The rearrangement joins TRBV5-1 to TRBJ1-4, with a tentative D call TRBD1 (5 bases). The CDR3 is made up of 14 amino acids. The germline CDR1 and CDR2 sequences are SGHRS and YFSETQ. Trimming took 5 bases from V and 3 from J, leaving 11 bases between them. This CDR3 is CASREGTSNEKLFF. CDR3 bases: TGCGCCAGCAGAGAAGGGACTTCTAATGAAAAACTGTTTTTT. Full variable domain (outside the CDR3, taken from reference TRBV5-1 and TRBJ1-4): KAGVTQTPRYLIKTRGQQVTLSCSPISGHRSVSWYQQTPGQGLQFLFEYFSETQRNKGNFPGRFSGRQFSNSRSEMNVSTLELGDSALYLCASREGTSNEKLFFGSGTQLSVL.

The chain carries TRBV27 and TRBJ2-7; D might be TRBD1 (6 bases). The V end was cut by 5 bases, the J end by 6 bases, with 14 bases between. Germline V gene lookup returns CDR1 MNHEY and CDR2 SMNVEV (reference sequence). The CDR3 has 13 amino acids. Here the CDR3 reads CASSLGTPFEQYF. CDR3 DNA sequence: TGTGCCAGCAGTCTCGGGACACCCTTCGAGCAGTACTTC.

The chain uses TRBV19 and TRBJ1-2; D is ambiguous. V lost 3 bases and J 0 bases, leaving 11 bases between the germline ends. CDR3 length: 15 residues. The germline gives CDR1 LNHDA, CDR2 SQIVND (reference sequence). The CDR3 here is CASSIRWRANYGYTF. CDR3 DNA sequence: TGTGCCAGTAGTATCCGGTGGAGAGCTAACTATGGCTACACCTTC.

The chain recombines TRBV3-1 (or the pseudogene TRBV3-2) with TRBJ2-3; 7 bases are a match to TRBD1. After removal of 4 bases from V and 3 bases from J, the junction contained 10 bases not matched to a gene. CDR3 length: 16 amino acids. Germline loops: CDR1 LGHDT, CDR2 YNNKEL (reference sequence). CDR3 bases: TGTGCCAGCAGCCTACACGGACAGGTCCAAACAGATACGCAGTATTTT. It yields the protein CASSLHGQVQTDTQYF.

This clone was counted ten times or more. CDR3 in amino acids: CASSKGAIGQETQYF. The CDR3 DNA reads TGTGCCAGCAGCAAAGGGGCAATAGGGCAAGAGACCCAGTACTTC. The chain links TRBV27 to TRBJ2-5, with D perhaps TRBD1 (5 bases). This CDR3 region has 15 residues. The V end lost 6 bases, the J end lost 2 bases, and 16 bases lay between the germline ends. CDR1 and CDR2 (germline): MNHEY, SMNVEV (reference sequence).

The V gene is TRBV5-1, the J gene TRBJ2-2; perhaps TRBD2 as D (5 bases). The germline V and J ends were trimmed by 0 bases and 7 bases, with 13 bases remaining between them. The CDR3 runs 15 residues. Germline CDR1 and CDR2: SGHRS and YFSETQ. The CDR3 region is CASSLASLEVGELFF. CDR3 in DNA: TGCGCCAGCAGCTTGGCCTCACTAGAGGTCGGGGAGCTGTTTTTT. The full variable domain, its missing parts supplied by reference TRBV5-1 and TRBJ2-2, is KAGVTQTPRYLIKTRGQQVTLSCSPISGHRSVSWYQQTPGQGLQFLFEYFSETQRNKGNFPGRFSGRQFSNSRSEMNVSTLELGDSALYLCASSLASLEVGELFFGEGSRLTVL.

The chain is built from TRBV5-1 and TRBJ1-2, with D maybe TRBD1 (5 bases). Germline CDR1 and CDR2: SGHRS and YFSETQ. Trimming shortened V by 7 bases and J by 0 bases, and 22 bases separated the two germline ends. This CDR3 is 17 amino acids long. The CDR3 region has the DNA TGCGCCAGCCACTTTGGGGGGTACATTGGTTCTAACTATGGCTACACCTTC. This sequence encodes CASHFGGYIGSNYGYTF.

CDR3 in amino acids: CASSEGRGWGQPQHF. CDR3 coding DNA: TGTGCCAGCAGTGAAGGCAGGGGTTGGGGTCAGCCCCAGCATTTT. This chain uses TRBV6-1 with TRBJ1-5; perhaps TRBD1 as D (6 bases). Germline assignment: CDR1 MNHNS and CDR2 SASEGT. V was clipped by 1 base and J by 6 bases, with 13 bases between them. The CDR3 covers 15 residues.